This T cell receptor (beta chain) was recorded in a study of T cells after somatic rescue of genetic block. The sample holds a few counts of this clone. Sequenced by immunoSEQ multiplex PCR; TCRdb stores in-frame clones only, minus some. This sample has about 88,000 clones, with 90% found just once. The germline V gene encodes CDR1 MNHEY and CDR2 SVGAGI. V lost 6 bases and J lost 5, with 14 bases in between. The CDR3 loop spans 13 amino acids. Sequenced input: peripheral blood mononuclear cells (PBMCs). This chain connects TRBV6-5 to TRBJ2-7; D is tentatively TRBD1 or TRBD2 (5 bases each). The origin of this receptor is a woman under 30. The CDR3 nucleotides are TGTGCCAGCAGGGGTCCCGGGGCCCACGAGCAGTACTTC. Translated, it gives CASRGPGAHEQYF.